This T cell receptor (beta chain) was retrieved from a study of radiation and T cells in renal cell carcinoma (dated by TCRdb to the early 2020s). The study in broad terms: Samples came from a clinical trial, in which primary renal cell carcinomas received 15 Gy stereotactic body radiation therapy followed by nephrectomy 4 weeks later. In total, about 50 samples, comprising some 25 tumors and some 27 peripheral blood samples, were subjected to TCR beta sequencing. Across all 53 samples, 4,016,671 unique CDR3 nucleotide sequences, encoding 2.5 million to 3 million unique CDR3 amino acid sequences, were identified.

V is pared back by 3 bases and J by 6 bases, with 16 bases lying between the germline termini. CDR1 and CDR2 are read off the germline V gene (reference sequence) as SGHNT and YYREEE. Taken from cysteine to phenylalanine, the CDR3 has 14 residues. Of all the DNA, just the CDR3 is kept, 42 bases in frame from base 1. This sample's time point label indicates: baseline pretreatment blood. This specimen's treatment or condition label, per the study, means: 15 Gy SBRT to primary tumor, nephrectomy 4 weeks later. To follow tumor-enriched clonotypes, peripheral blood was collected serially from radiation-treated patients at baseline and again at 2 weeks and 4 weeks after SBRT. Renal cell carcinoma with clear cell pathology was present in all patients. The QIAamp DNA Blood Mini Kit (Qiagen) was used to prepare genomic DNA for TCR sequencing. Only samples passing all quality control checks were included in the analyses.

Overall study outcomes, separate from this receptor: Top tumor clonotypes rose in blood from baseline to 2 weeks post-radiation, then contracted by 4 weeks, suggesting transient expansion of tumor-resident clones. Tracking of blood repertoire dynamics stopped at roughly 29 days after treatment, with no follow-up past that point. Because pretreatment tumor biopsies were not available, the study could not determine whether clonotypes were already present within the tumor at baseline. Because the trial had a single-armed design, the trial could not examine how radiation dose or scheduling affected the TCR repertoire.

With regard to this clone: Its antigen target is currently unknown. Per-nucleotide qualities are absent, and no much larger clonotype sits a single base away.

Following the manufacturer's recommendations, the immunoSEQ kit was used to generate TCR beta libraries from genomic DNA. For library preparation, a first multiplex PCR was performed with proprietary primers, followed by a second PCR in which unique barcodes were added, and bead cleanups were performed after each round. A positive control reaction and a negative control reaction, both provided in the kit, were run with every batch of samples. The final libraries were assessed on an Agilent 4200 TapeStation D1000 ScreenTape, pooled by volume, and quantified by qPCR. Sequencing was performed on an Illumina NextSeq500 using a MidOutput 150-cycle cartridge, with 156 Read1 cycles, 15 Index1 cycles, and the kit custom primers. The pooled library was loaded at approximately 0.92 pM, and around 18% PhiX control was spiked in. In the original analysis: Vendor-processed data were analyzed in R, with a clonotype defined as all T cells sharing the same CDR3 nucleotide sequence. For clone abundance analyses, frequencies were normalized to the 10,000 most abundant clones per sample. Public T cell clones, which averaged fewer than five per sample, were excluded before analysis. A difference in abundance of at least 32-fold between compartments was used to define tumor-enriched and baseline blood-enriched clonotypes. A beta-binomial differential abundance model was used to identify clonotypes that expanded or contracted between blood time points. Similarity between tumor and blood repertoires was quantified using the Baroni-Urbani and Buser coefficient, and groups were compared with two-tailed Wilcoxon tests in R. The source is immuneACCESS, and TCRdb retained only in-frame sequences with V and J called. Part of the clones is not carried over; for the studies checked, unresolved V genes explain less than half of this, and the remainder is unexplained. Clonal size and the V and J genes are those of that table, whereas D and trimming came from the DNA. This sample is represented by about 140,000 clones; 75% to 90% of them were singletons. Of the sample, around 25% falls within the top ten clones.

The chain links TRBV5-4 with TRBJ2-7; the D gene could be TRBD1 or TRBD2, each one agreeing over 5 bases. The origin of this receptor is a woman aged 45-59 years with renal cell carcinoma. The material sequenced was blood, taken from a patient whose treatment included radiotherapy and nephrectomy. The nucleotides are TGTGCCAGCAGCTCGAACAAGGGGAGTGGCGAGCAGTACTTC. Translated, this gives CASSSNKGSGEQYF.